This is a list of T cell receptor beta chains from one sample in a study of blood T cell repertoires in COVID-19. Measured with immunoSEQ multiplex PCR; TCRdb has only the in-frame clones, and not every one. Here the sample spans a few hundred thousand clones, 70% to 85% being singletons. The sequenced sample was PBMCs or T cells enriched from blood (not recorded which). The receptor set was obtained from a man between 40 and 49 years old who had recovered from COVID-19. The CDR3 runs from the conserved cysteine through the conserved F or W. The D gene is left open where the match is weak. The size of a clone is reported for some rows only, either as once, few or many, or as a class for expanded clones.

v_call: TRBV7-2; clone_size: .; j_call: TRBJ2-7; d_call: .; cdr3_aa: CASRSAGGYEQYF; cdr3_nt: TGTGCCAGCAGGTCCGCCGGGGGCTACGAGCAGTACTTC
v_call: TRBV7-3; clone_size: .; j_call: TRBJ2-3; d_call: TRBD2; cdr3_aa: CASSLRDYDTQYF; cdr3_nt: TGTGCCAGCAGCCTCCGGGACTATGATACGCAGTATTTT
v_call: TRBV2; clone_size: .; j_call: TRBJ2-2; d_call: TRBD2; cdr3_aa: CASSQLAGVVGELFF; cdr3_nt: TGTGCCAGCAGCCAACTAGCGGGAGTTGTCGGGGAGCTGTTTTTT
v_call: TRBV27; clone_size: .; j_call: TRBJ1-4; d_call: .; cdr3_aa: CASSLSRRGPNEKLFF; cdr3_nt: TGTGCCAGCAGTTTATCGCGCAGGGGCCCTAATGAAAAACTGTTTTTT
v_call: TRBV19; clone_size: few; j_call: TRBJ2-3; d_call: .; cdr3_aa: CASTRSWSTDTQYF; cdr3_nt: TGTGCCAGTACCCGGAGTTGGAGCACAGATACGCAGTATTTT
v_call: TRBV5-1; clone_size: once; j_call: TRBJ1-5; d_call: .; cdr3_aa: CASSLAVSQPQHF; cdr3_nt: TGCGCCAGCAGCTTGGCCGTTAGTCAGCCCCAGCATTTT
v_call: TRBV29-1; clone_size: .; j_call: TRBJ1-4; d_call: .; cdr3_aa: CSVAGAAEKLFF; cdr3_nt: TGCAGCGTTGCAGGGGCAGCAGAAAAACTGTTTTTT
v_call: TRBV9; clone_size: .; j_call: TRBJ1-1; d_call: .; cdr3_aa: CASSAGTNTEAFF; cdr3_nt: TGTGCCAGCAGCGCTGGGACAAACACTGAAGCTTTCTTT
v_call: TRBV6-5; clone_size: once; j_call: TRBJ1-5; d_call: TRBD1; cdr3_aa: CASRDRSNQPQHF; cdr3_nt: TGTGCCAGCAGGGACAGGAGCAATCAGCCCCAGCATTTT
v_call: TRBV5-1; clone_size: .; j_call: TRBJ1-3; d_call: .; cdr3_aa: CASSLGVLSGNTIYF; cdr3_nt: TGCGCCAGCAGCTTGGGCGTCCTCTCTGGAAACACCATATATTTT
v_call: TRBV9; clone_size: .; j_call: TRBJ2-5; d_call: TRBD2; cdr3_aa: CASSARPSGGAQETQYF; cdr3_nt: TGTGCCAGCAGCGCAAGACCTAGCGGGGGGGCCCAAGAGACCCAGTACTTC
v_call: TRBV2; clone_size: .; j_call: TRBJ1-3; d_call: .; cdr3_aa: CASSSTVHSGNTIYF; cdr3_nt: TGTGCCAGCAGCTCGACAGTACACTCTGGAAACACCATATATTTT
v_call: TRBV18; clone_size: .; j_call: TRBJ2-7; d_call: TRBD1; cdr3_aa: CASSQTQGSYEQYF; cdr3_nt: TGTGCCAGCTCGCAGACACAGGGGAGCTACGAGCAGTACTTC
v_call: TRBV24-1; clone_size: once; j_call: TRBJ1-2; d_call: .; cdr3_aa: CATSISTNPNYGYTF; cdr3_nt: TGTGCCACCAGTATTAGTACTAACCCTAACTATGGCTACACCTTC
v_call: TRBV9; clone_size: .; j_call: TRBJ1-2; d_call: .; cdr3_aa: CASSVEGHPSYGYTF; cdr3_nt: TGTGCCAGCAGCGTAGAGGGACACCCTTCCTATGGCTACACCTTC
v_call: TRBV18; clone_size: .; j_call: TRBJ1-1; d_call: TRBD1; cdr3_aa: CASSPLRGYDTEAFF; cdr3_nt: TGTGCCAGCTCACCCCTCAGGGGGTACGACACTGAAGCTTTCTTT
v_call: TRBV18; clone_size: .; j_call: TRBJ1-6; d_call: .; cdr3_aa: CASSPVSSYNSPLHF; cdr3_nt: TGTGCCAGCTCACCTGTGAGCTCCTATAATTCACCCCTCCACTTT
v_call: TRBV7-8; clone_size: .; j_call: TRBJ2-3; d_call: .; cdr3_aa: CASSSIGGGDTQYF; cdr3_nt: TGTGCCAGCAGCTCCATCGGGGGAGGAGATACGCAGTATTTT
v_call: TRBV10-1; clone_size: .; j_call: TRBJ2-7; d_call: .; cdr3_aa: CASILHGGGNYEQYF; cdr3_nt: TGCGCCAGCATCCTGCATGGAGGGGGCAACTACGAGCAGTACTTC
v_call: TRBV6-1; clone_size: .; j_call: TRBJ2-5; d_call: TRBD1; cdr3_aa: CASSATGTGGGETQYF; cdr3_nt: TGTGCCAGCAGTGCTACCGGGACAGGGGGTGGAGAGACCCAGTACTTC
v_call: TRBV12-3/TRBV12-4; clone_size: .; j_call: TRBJ1-2; d_call: .; cdr3_aa: CASSVSGVGGYTF; cdr3_nt: TGTGCCAGCAGCGTCTCAGGGGTTGGGGGCTACACCTTC
v_call: TRBV18; clone_size: .; j_call: TRBJ2-7; d_call: .; cdr3_aa: CASSPYGGDGEQYF; cdr3_nt: TGTGCCAGCTCACCTTATGGCGGGGACGGCGAGCAGTACTTC
v_call: TRBV6-5; clone_size: .; j_call: TRBJ2-3; d_call: .; cdr3_aa: CASGPPGLDTQYF; cdr3_nt: TGTGCCAGCGGGCCCCCGGGGTTGGATACGCAGTATTTT
v_call: TRBV7-3; clone_size: .; j_call: TRBJ1-1; d_call: .; cdr3_aa: CASSTGNTEAFF; cdr3_nt: TGTGCCAGCAGCACAGGGAACACTGAAGCTTTCTTT
v_call: TRBV30; clone_size: .; j_call: TRBJ2-7; d_call: .; cdr3_aa: CAWSGRPSSYEQYF; cdr3_nt: TGTGCCTGGAGTGGCAGGCCGAGCTCCTACGAGCAGTACTTC
v_call: TRBV11-1; clone_size: .; j_call: TRBJ1-2; d_call: .; cdr3_aa: CASSSGSSPHNYGYTF; cdr3_nt: TGTGCCAGCAGCTCCGGGAGTTCCCCTCATAACTATGGCTACACCTTC
v_call: TRBV6-4; clone_size: .; j_call: TRBJ2-7; d_call: .; cdr3_aa: CARPDTGVPRYEQYF; cdr3_nt: TGTGCCAGGCCAGATACGGGGGTGCCGCGGTACGAGCAGTACTTC
v_call: TRBV28; clone_size: few; j_call: TRBJ1-1; d_call: TRBD1; cdr3_aa: CASRGTENTEAFF; cdr3_nt: TGTGCCAGCAGGGGGACAGAGAACACTGAAGCTTTCTTT
v_call: TRBV2; clone_size: .; j_call: TRBJ1-5; d_call: TRBD1; cdr3_aa: CASSDRQGFQPQHF; cdr3_nt: TGTGCCAGCAGCGATAGACAGGGGTTTCAGCCCCAGCATTTT
v_call: TRBV18; clone_size: .; j_call: TRBJ1-1; d_call: .; cdr3_aa: CASSLIRETMRGAFF; cdr3_nt: TGTGCCAGCTCACTCATACGGGAGACCATGAGGGGAGCTTTCTTT
v_call: TRBV9; clone_size: .; j_call: TRBJ1-2; d_call: TRBD1; cdr3_aa: CASSDSPDRGFYGYTF; cdr3_nt: TGTGCCAGCAGCGATTCACCGGACAGGGGTTTCTATGGCTACACCTTC
v_call: TRBV5-1; clone_size: few; j_call: TRBJ1-1; d_call: .; cdr3_aa: CASSFFAGFMNTEAFF; cdr3_nt: TGCGCCAGCAGCTTCTTTGCCGGTTTCATGAACACTGAAGCTTTCTTT
v_call: TRBV12-5; clone_size: few; j_call: TRBJ1-1; d_call: .; cdr3_aa: CASGSITGKAFF; cdr3_nt: TGTGCTAGTGGCAGCATAACAGGGAAGGCTTTCTTT
v_call: TRBV6-5; clone_size: few; j_call: TRBJ2-7; d_call: .; cdr3_aa: CASRPTRGSIHEQYF; cdr3_nt: TGTGCCAGCAGACCTACCAGGGGAAGTATCCACGAGCAGTACTTC
v_call: TRBV28; clone_size: once; j_call: TRBJ1-5; d_call: TRBD1; cdr3_aa: CASRLQGGYQPQHF; cdr3_nt: TGTGCCAGCAGGCTACAGGGGGGATATCAGCCCCAGCATTTT
v_call: TRBV28; clone_size: .; j_call: TRBJ1-2; d_call: .; cdr3_aa: CASSTRQGYGYTF; cdr3_nt: TGTGCCAGCAGTACAAGACAAGGCTATGGCTACACCTTC
v_call: TRBV15; clone_size: few; j_call: TRBJ1-4; d_call: .; cdr3_aa: CATSRDAGRANEKLFF; cdr3_nt: TGTGCCACCAGCAGAGATGCGGGGCGTGCTAATGAAAAACTGTTTTTT
v_call: TRBV19; clone_size: .; j_call: TRBJ1-1; d_call: .; cdr3_aa: CASTAEWNTEAFF; cdr3_nt: TGTGCCAGTACCGCCGAGTGGAACACTGAAGCTTTCTTT
v_call: TRBV2; clone_size: .; j_call: TRBJ2-3; d_call: .; cdr3_aa: CASWEVSTDTQYF; cdr3_nt: TGTGCCAGCTGGGAGGTTAGCACAGATACGCAGTATTTT
v_call: TRBV3-1/TRBV3-2; clone_size: once; j_call: TRBJ1-2; d_call: .; cdr3_aa: CASSLGLDYGYTF; cdr3_nt: TGTGCCAGCAGCCTTGGACTGGACTATGGCTACACCTTC
v_call: TRBV4-2; clone_size: .; j_call: TRBJ2-1; d_call: .; cdr3_aa: CASSQEGSSYNEQFF; cdr3_nt: TGTGCCAGCAGCCAGGAGGGCAGCTCCTACAATGAGCAGTTCTTC
v_call: TRBV7-8; clone_size: .; j_call: TRBJ1-2; d_call: .; cdr3_aa: CASSLGQIYGYTF; cdr3_nt: TGTGCCAGCAGCTTAGGACAGATCTATGGCTACACCTTC
v_call: TRBV19; clone_size: .; j_call: TRBJ2-1; d_call: TRBD2; cdr3_aa: CASSPRGTRYNEQFF; cdr3_nt: TGTGCCAGTAGTCCGCGCGGGACTAGATACAATGAGCAGTTCTTC
v_call: TRBV9; clone_size: once; j_call: TRBJ1-4; d_call: .; cdr3_aa: CASSASRGSDEKLFF; cdr3_nt: TGTGCCAGCAGCGCCTCCCGGGGGTCGGACGAAAAACTGTTTTTT
v_call: TRBV5-4; clone_size: .; j_call: TRBJ2-3; d_call: TRBD2; cdr3_aa: CASSLQSGTQTDTQYF; cdr3_nt: TGTGCCAGCAGCTTGCAAAGCGGGACTCAAACAGATACGCAGTATTTT
v_call: TRBV21-1; clone_size: .; j_call: TRBJ1-2; d_call: .; cdr3_aa: CASSNRQGLNYGYTF; cdr3_nt: TGTGCCAGCAGCAACCGACAGGGGCTAAACTATGGCTACACCTTC
v_call: TRBV5-5; clone_size: .; j_call: TRBJ1-2; d_call: TRBD1; cdr3_aa: CASSSTGTVYGYTF; cdr3_nt: TGTGCCAGCAGCAGTACCGGGACAGTCTATGGCTACACCTTC
v_call: TRBV2; clone_size: .; j_call: TRBJ2-1; d_call: TRBD2; cdr3_aa: CASSEERSSGGVYNEQFF; cdr3_nt: TGTGCCAGCAGTGAAGAACGGTCTAGCGGGGGGGTATACAATGAGCAGTTCTTC
v_call: TRBV6-5; clone_size: .; j_call: TRBJ2-7; d_call: .; cdr3_aa: CASRQDSYEQYF; cdr3_nt: TGTGCCAGCAGGCAGGATTCCTACGAGCAGTACTTC
v_call: TRBV28; clone_size: once; j_call: TRBJ1-2; d_call: TRBD1; cdr3_aa: CASSPGQGSYGYTF; cdr3_nt: TGTGCCAGCAGTCCGGGACAGGGATCCTATGGCTACACCTTC
v_call: TRBV11-3; clone_size: once; j_call: TRBJ2-6; d_call: .; cdr3_aa: CASSPQGAGANVLTF; cdr3_nt: TGTGCCAGCAGCCCCCAGGGTGCAGGGGCCAACGTCCTGACTTTC
v_call: TRBV20-1; clone_size: .; j_call: TRBJ2-3; d_call: TRBD1; cdr3_aa: CSASTGADTQYF; cdr3_nt: TGCAGTGCCAGTACAGGGGCAGATACGCAGTATTTT
v_call: TRBV11-2; clone_size: .; j_call: TRBJ2-5; d_call: .; cdr3_aa: CASSVGPPAETQYF; cdr3_nt: TGTGCCAGCAGCGTGGGGCCCCCGGCAGAGACCCAGTACTTC
v_call: TRBV7-7; clone_size: .; j_call: TRBJ2-2; d_call: .; cdr3_aa: CASSGTTGNTGELFF; cdr3_nt: TGTGCCAGCAGCGGTACGACAGGGAACACCGGGGAGCTGTTTTTT